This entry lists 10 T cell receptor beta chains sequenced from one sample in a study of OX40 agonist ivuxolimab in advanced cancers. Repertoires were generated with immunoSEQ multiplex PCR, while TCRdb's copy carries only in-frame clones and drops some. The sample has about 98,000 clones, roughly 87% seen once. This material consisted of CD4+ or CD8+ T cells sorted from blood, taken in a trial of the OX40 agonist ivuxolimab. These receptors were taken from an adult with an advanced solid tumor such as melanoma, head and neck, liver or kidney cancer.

The CDR3 DNA sequence: TGTGCCAGCAGCTTAGATCGGCAGGGGCAAACCGGGGAGCTGTTTTTT. As protein: CASSLDRQGQTGELFF. The J gene is TRBJ2-2, the V gene TRBV11-2; D perhaps matches TRBD1 (6 bases). Germline V gene sequence: CDR1 SGHAT, CDR2 FQNNGV. Trimming removed 0 bases from V and 5 bases from J, with 13 bases in between. This CDR3 contains 16 residues. The whole variable domain, filled in from reference TRBV11-2 and TRBJ2-2, reads EAGVAQSPRYKIIEKRQSVAFWCNPISGHATLYWYQQILGQGPKLLIQFQNNGVVDDSQLPKDRFSAERLKGVDSTLKIQPAKLEDSAVYLCASSLDRQGQTGELFFGEGSRLTVL.

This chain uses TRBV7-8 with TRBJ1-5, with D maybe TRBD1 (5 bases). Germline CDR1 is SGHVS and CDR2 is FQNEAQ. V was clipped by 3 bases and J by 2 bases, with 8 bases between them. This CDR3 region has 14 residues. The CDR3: CASSFGRGNQPQHF. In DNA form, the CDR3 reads TGTGCCAGCAGCTTTGGCAGGGGCAATCAGCCCCAGCATTTT.

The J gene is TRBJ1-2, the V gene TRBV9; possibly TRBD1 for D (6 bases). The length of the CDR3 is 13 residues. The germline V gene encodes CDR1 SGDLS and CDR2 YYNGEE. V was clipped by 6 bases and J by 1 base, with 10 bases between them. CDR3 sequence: CASTPGDNYGYTF. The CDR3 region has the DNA TGTGCCAGCACTCCAGGGGATAACTATGGCTACACCTTC.

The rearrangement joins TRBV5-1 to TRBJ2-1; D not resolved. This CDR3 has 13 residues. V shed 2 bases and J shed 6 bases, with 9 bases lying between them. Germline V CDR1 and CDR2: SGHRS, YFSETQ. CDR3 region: CASSFPGPNEQFF. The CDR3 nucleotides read TGCGCCAGCAGCTTCCCAGGTCCCAATGAGCAGTTCTTC.

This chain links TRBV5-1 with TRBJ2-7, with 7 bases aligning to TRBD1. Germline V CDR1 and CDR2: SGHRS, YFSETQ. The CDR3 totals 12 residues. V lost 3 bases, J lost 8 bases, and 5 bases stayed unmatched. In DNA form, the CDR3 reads TGCGCCAGCAGCTCCGAGACAGGGAAGCAGTACTTC. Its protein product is CASSSETGKQYF.

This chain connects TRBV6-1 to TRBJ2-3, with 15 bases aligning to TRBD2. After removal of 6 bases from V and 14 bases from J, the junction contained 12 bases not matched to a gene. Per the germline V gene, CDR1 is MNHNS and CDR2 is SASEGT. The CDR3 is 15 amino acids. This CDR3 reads CASRGLAGGTVSLYF. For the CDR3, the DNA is TGTGCCAGCAGGGGACTAGCGGGGGGCACGGTATCCCTGTATTTT.

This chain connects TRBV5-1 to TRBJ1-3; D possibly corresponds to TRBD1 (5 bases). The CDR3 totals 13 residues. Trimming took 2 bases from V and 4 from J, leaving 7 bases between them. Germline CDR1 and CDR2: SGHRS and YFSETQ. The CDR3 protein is CASSLQEGNTIYF. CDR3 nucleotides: TGCGCCAGCAGCTTACAGGAGGGAAACACCATATATTTT.

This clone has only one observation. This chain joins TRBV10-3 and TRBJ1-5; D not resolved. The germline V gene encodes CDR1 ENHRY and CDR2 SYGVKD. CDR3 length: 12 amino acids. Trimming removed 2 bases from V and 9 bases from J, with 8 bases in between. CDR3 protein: CAISEEERPQHF. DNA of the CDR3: TGTGCCATCAGTGAGGAGGAAAGGCCCCAGCATTTT.

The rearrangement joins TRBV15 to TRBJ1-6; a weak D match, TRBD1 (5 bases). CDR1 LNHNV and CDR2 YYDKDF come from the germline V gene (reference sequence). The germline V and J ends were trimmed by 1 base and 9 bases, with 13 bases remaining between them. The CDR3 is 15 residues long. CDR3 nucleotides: TGTGCCACCAGCAGAGCTGGGCAGGGTAGTTCACCCCTCCACTTT. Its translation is CATSRAGQGSSPLHF.

CDR3 amino acids: CASSVEVTGVRTGELFF. Here the CDR3 DNA reads TGTGCCAGCAGCGTAGAGGTGACAGGGGTACGCACCGGGGAGCTGTTTTTT. This chain joins TRBV9 and TRBJ2-2, with 8 bases aligning to TRBD1. The CDR3 is made up of 17 amino acids. Germline loops: CDR1 SGDLS, CDR2 YYNGEE. V shed 0 bases and J 4 bases; nucleotides not matched to a gene: 8.